This T cell receptor beta chain came from a study of T cells in localized non-small cell lung cancer. General study points: Tumor samples were not multi-region, leaving intratumor heterogeneity unexcluded. Clonality of T cells reached its maximum in uninvolved adjacent lung, surpassing tumor.

In germline, CDR1 is MDHEN, CDR2 SYDVKM. Germline trimming cut 6 bases from V and 3 bases from J; bases unmatched to any gene: 10. The CDR3 runs 15 residues. This clone was observed a single time. What it recognizes is unknown. Using immunoSEQ multiplex PCR, the repertoire was profiled, and TCRdb retains in-frame clones only, with some absent. Counted here are tens of thousands of clones, roughly 86% occurring once; the ten biggest clones make up around 3.4%. This TCR derives from a man aged 18 to 50 with stage I lung adenocarcinoma. Sequences were derived from peripheral blood, sampled before any cancer treatment. The rearrangement joins TRBV28 to TRBJ2-7; 8 bases map to TRBD1. The CDR3 loop is CASSFRQGLSYEQYF. In nucleotides, the CDR3 is TGTGCCAGCAGCTTCAGACAGGGGTTAAGCTACGAGCAGTACTTC.